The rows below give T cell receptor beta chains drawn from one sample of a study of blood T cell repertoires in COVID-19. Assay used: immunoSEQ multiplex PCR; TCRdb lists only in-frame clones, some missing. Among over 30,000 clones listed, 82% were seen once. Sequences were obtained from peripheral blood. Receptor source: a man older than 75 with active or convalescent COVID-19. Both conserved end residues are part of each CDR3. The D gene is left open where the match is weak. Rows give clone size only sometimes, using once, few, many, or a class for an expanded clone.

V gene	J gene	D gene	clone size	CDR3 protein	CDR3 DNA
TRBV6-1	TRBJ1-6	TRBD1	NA	CASSETGGNSPLHF	TGTGCCAGCAGTGAGACAGGGGGCAATTCACCCCTCCACTTT
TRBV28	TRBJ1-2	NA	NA	CASSSYQGSGYTF	TGTGCCAGCAGCTCTTACCAGGGGTCAGGCTACACCTTC
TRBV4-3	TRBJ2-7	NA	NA	CASSPAGRGYEQYF	TGCGCCAGCAGCCCTGCGGGGCGAGGCTACGAGCAGTACTTC
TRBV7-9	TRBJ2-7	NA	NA	CASSFGGAYEQYF	TGTGCCAGCAGCTTTGGGGGCGCCTACGAGCAGTACTTC
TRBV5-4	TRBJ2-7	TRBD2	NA	CASSSRLAGVGEQYF	TGTGCCAGCAGCTCGCGACTAGCGGGAGTTGGCGAGCAGTACTTC
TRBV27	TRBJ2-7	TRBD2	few	CASSFGLAGRYEQYF	TGTGCCAGCAGTTTCGGACTAGCGGGAAGGTACGAGCAGTACTTC
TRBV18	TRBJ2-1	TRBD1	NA	CASSPLGTGFNEQFF	TGTGCCAGCTCACCACTGGGGACAGGGTTCAATGAGCAGTTCTTC
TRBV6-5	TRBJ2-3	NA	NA	CASRTDSTDTQYF	TGTGCCAGCAGGACTGATAGCACAGATACGCAGTATTTT
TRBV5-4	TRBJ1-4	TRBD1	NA	CASSFGQGTEKLFF	TGTGCCAGCAGCTTCGGACAGGGAACTGAAAAACTGTTTTTT
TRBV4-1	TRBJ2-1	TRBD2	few	CASSQVWREDNEQFF	TGCGCCAGCAGCCAAGTGTGGCGGGAGGACAATGAGCAGTTCTTC
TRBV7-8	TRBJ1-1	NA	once	CASSLAQMNTEAFF	TGTGCCAGCAGCTTAGCGCAGATGAACACTGAAGCTTTCTTT
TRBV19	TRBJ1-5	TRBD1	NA	CASSTLGQGNQPQHF	TGTGCCAGTAGTACCCTTGGACAGGGGAATCAGCCCCAGCATTTT
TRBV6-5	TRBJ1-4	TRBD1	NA	CASSSQTGSSEKLFF	TGTGCCAGCAGTTCACAGACAGGGAGTAGCGAAAAACTGTTTTTT
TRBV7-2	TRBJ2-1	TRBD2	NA	CASSLAGGDSYNEQFF	TGTGCCAGCAGCCTCGCCGGGGGGGACTCCTACAATGAGCAGTTCTTC
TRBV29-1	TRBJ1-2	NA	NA	CSVGGRGANYGYTF	TGCAGCGTTGGGGGCAGGGGAGCTAACTATGGCTACACCTTC
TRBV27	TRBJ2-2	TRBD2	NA	CASSGEGGQVGTGELFF	TGTGCCAGCAGTGGCGAGGGAGGGCAAGTAGGCACCGGGGAGCTGTTTTTT
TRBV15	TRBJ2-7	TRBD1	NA	CATALQGASEQYF	TGTGCCACCGCTCTACAGGGGGCTAGCGAGCAGTACTTC
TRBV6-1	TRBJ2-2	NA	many	CASSDTGARELFF	TGTGCCAGCAGTGATACAGGCGCTAGGGAGCTGTTTTTT
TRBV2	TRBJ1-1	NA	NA	CASRPGTEAFF	TGTGCCAGCAGGCCGGGGACAGAAGCTTTCTTT
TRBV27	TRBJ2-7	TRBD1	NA	CASGKGAFYEQYF	TGTGCCAGCGGAAAGGGGGCCTTCTACGAGCAGTACTTC
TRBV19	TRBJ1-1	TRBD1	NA	CAGRQGAEAFF	TGTGCCGGAAGACAGGGGGCCGAAGCTTTCTTT
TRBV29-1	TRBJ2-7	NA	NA	CSVLGLGGYEQYF	TGCAGCGTGCTGGGACTGGGTGGCTACGAGCAGTACTTC
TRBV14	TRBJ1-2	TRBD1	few	CASSPRDRARGYTF	TGTGCCAGCAGCCCCCGGGACAGGGCGCGTGGCTACACCTTC
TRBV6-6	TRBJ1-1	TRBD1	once	CASSLDRITEAFF	TGTGCCAGCAGTTTGGACAGGATCACTGAAGCTTTCTTT
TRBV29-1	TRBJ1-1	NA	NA	CSVDRGRGEAFF	TGCAGCGTTGATCGGGGGAGGGGTGAAGCTTTCTTT
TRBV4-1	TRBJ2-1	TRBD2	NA	CASSQDPREGHVWSYNEQFF	TGCGCCAGCAGCCAAGATCCCCGGGAGGGCCATGTTTGGTCCTACAATGAGCAGTTCTTC
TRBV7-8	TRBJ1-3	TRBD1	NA	CASSSSDREAANTIYF	TGTGCCAGCAGCTCGTCGGACAGGGAAGCAGCAAACACCATATATTTT
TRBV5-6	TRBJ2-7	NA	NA	CASSLLTRGYEQYF	TGTGCCAGCAGCTTGCTCACACGGGGCTACGAGCAGTACTTC
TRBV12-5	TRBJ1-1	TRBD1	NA	CASGLATGTGLLGGTEAFF	TGTGCTAGTGGTTTGGCCACCGGGACAGGGCTCTTAGGTGGCACTGAAGCTTTCTTT
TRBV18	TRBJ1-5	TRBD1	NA	CASSPGQGTGQPQHF	TGTGCCAGCTCCCCGGGACAGGGCACCGGGCAGCCCCAGCATTTT
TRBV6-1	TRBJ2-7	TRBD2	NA	CASSDLGLAGGPGGEQYF	TGTGCCAGCAGTGATCTAGGACTAGCGGGAGGGCCTGGGGGAGAGCAGTACTTC
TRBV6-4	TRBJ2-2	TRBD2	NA	CASRGLAGTTGELFF	TGTGCCAGCAGAGGACTAGCGGGAACCACCGGGGAGCTGTTTTTT
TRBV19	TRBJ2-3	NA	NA	CASKDSSSLLDTQYF	TGTGCCAGCAAGGATAGCAGCTCCCTTTTGGATACGCAGTATTTT
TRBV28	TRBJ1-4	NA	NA	CASSKGDTRIEKLFF	TGTGCCAGCAGTAAGGGGGACACCCGAATCGAAAAACTGTTTTTT
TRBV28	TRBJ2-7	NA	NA	CASSDLDEQYF	TGTGCCAGCAGTGACCTAGACGAGCAGTACTTC
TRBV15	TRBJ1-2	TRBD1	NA	CATSRDRDRVNGYTF	TGTGCCACCAGCAGAGATCGAGACAGGGTGAATGGCTACACCTTC
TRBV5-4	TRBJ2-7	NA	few	CASSLGTSEQYF	TGTGCCAGCAGCTTGGGAACGAGCGAGCAGTACTTC
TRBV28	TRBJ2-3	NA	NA	CASSPGHPTDTQYF	TGTGCCAGCAGTCCGGGACATCCCACAGATACGCAGTATTTT
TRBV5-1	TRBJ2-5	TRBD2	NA	CASSVGGGRETQYF	TGCGCCAGCAGCGTCGGCGGGGGTCGGGAGACCCAGTACTTC
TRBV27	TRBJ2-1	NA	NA	CASSLGGGSYNEQFF	TGTGCCAGCAGTCTGGGGGGTGGCTCCTACAATGAGCAGTTCTTC
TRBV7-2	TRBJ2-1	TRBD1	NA	CASSARDRGRLVYNEQFF	TGTGCCAGCAGCGCCCGGGACAGGGGGCGGTTGGTTTACAATGAGCAGTTCTTC
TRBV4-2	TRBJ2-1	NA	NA	CASSQGRGGNGPSGVQFF	TGTGCCAGCAGCCAAGGACGTGGGGGGAACGGTCCGTCAGGAGTGCAGTTCTTC
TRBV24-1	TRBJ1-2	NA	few	CATSDQGSGGYTF	TGTGCCACCAGTGACCAGGGGTCTGGAGGCTACACCTTC
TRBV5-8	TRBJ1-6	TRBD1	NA	CASSTLGTVFF	TGTGCCAGCAGCACCCTCGGGACAGTCTTTTTT
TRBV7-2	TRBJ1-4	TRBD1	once	CASSLAGGTGGEKLFF	TGTGCCAGCAGCTTAGCCGGGGGGACAGGGGGTGAAAAACTGTTTTTT